Presented here are 24 T cell receptor beta chains from one specimen sequenced in a study of early T cells in non-severe SARS-CoV-2 infection. TCRdb re-called the 5' RACE reads through MiXCR, storing one row per CDR3 protein. The sample shows approximately 85,000 distinct CDR3 sequences, 10% to 15% of them seen only once. Sequenced: whole blood. The source of these receptors is an adult who was a healthcare worker with PCR-confirmed SARS-CoV-2 infection or an uninfected control (not recorded which).

The sample holds many counts of this clonotype. V gene TRBV7-8 combines with J gene TRBJ2-4; 7 bases are shared with TRBD2. The CDR3 sequence is 15 residues long. Trimming at V came to 5 bases and at J to 1 base, leaving 5 bases not matched to a gene. Germline CDR1 and CDR2: SGHVS and FQNEAQ. This chain's CDR3 is CASSVGGGAKNIQYF. As DNA, the CDR3 is TGTGCCAGCAGCGTGGGGGGAGGGGCCAAAAACATTCAGTACTTC. The entire variable domain, with the rest obtained from reference TRBV7-8 and TRBJ2-4, is as follows: GAGVSQSPRYKVAKRGQDVALRCDPISGHVSLFWYQQALGQGPEFLTYFQNEAQLDKSGLPSDRFFAERPEGSVSTLKIQRTQQEDSAVYLCASSVGGGAKNIQYFGAGTRLSVL.

This clonotype was seen a few times. This sequence joins TRBV13 and TRBJ2-7; D may correspond to TRBD1 or TRBD2 (5 bases each). The CDR3 has 14 residues. CDR1 PRHDT and CDR2 FYEKMQ come from the germline V gene (reference sequence). V lost 3 bases and J lost 0, with 9 bases in between. CDR3 loop: CASSLGPNSYEQYF. The CDR3 DNA reads as TGTGCCAGCAGCTTGGGACCGAACTCCTACGAGCAGTACTTC. Based on the CDR3 plus reference TRBV13 and TRBJ2-7, the full variable domain is AAGVIQSPRHLIKEKRETATLKCYPIPRHDTVYWYQQGPGQDPQFLISFYEKMQSDKGSIPDRFSAQQFSDYHSELNMSSLELGDSALYFCASSLGPNSYEQYFGPGTRLTVT.

The chain is built from TRBV5-1 and TRBJ2-2, with TRBD2 identical over 11 bases. The CDR3 covers 15 residues. Trimming removed 0 bases from V and 6 bases from J; junction bases left unmatched: 1. Germline V gene sequence: CDR1 SGHRS, CDR2 YFSETQ. In DNA, the CDR3 is TGCGCCAGCAGCTTGGGACTAGCGGGGCCCGGGGAGCTGTTTTTT. Protein: CASSLGLAGPGELFF.

In regard to this clonotype: This may be a read error, as it is one base from a much larger clone. V usage is TRBV3-1 and J usage is TRBJ1-6; D is possibly TRBD1 (5 bases). V lost 2 bases to trimming and J lost 7 bases, with 12 bases between them. The CDR3 runs to 15 residues. From germline, CDR1 is LGHDT and CDR2 YNNKEL (reference sequence). The CDR3 here is CASSQFVQVNSPLHF. CDR3 nucleotide sequence: TGTGCCAGCAGCCAATTTGTACAGGTCAATTCACCCCTCCACTTT.

This clonotype was seen a handful of times. V usage is TRBV6-2 or TRBV6-3 and J usage is TRBJ2-4; D could derive from TRBD1 or TRBD2 (5 bases each). Germline V gene sequence: CDR1 MNHEY, CDR2 SVGEGT. The V end lost 8 bases, the J end lost 7 bases, and 18 bases lay between the germline ends. This CDR3 has 14 residues. CDR3 protein: CASSSGAAGNIQYF. CDR3 sequence (DNA): TGTGCCAGCTCATCCGGGGCAGCTGGGAACATTCAGTACTTC.

CDR3 residues: CASSQGQGYNEQFF. CDR3 nucleotides: TGCGCCAGCAGCCAAGGACAGGGCTACAATGAGCAGTTCTTC. The rearrangement links TRBV5-1 to TRBJ2-1, with TRBD1 matching over 8 bases. The CDR3 consists of 14 residues. Germline CDR1 is SGHRS and CDR2 is YFSETQ. Unmatched junction bases numbered 3, after V lost 4 bases and J lost 3 bases.

Remarks on this clonotype: An end of the junction does not agree with germline; a read error may underlie this. The chain is built from TRBV12-3 or TRBV12-4 and TRBJ1-2, with no clear D. CDR3 length equals 14 residues. Here the CDR3 DNA reads TGTGCCAGCAGTCCGACGGGAGTCCGCTATGGCCACACCTTC. It encodes CASSPTGVRYGHTF.

The rearrangement links TRBV12-3 or TRBV12-4 to TRBJ2-5; a possible D gene is TRBD2 (6 bases). The CDR3 extends over 14 amino acids. The V end was cut by 0 bases, the J end by 1 base, with 6 bases between. The CDR3 region is CASSLAGGQETQYF. CDR3 coding DNA: TGTGCCAGCAGTTTAGCGGGAGGCCAAGAGACCCAGTACTTC.

This clonotype was counted ten times or more. The chain has TRBV6-2 or TRBV6-3 and TRBJ2-5; D remains unclear. The CDR3 length is 10 residues. V lost 6 bases and J lost 2, with 1 base in between. CDR1 and CDR2 from the germline V gene are MNHEY and SVGEGT. The chain's CDR3 is CASRQETQYF. CDR3 sequence (DNA): TGTGCCAGCAGACAAGAGACCCAGTACTTC.

This clonotype occurred many times. The chain recombines TRBV20-1 with TRBJ1-2, with D hard to call. V lost 0 bases to trimming and J lost 8 bases, with 7 bases between them. This CDR3 is 11 amino acids long. Per germline, CDR1 DFQATT and CDR2 SNEGSKA (reference sequence). The DNA for the CDR3 is TGCAGTGCTAGAGATGGTGGAGGCTACACCTTC. Translating gives CSARDGGGYTF.

This clonotype was picked up a small number of times. V is TRBV7-9 and J is TRBJ2-7; 9 bases are a match to TRBD1. J gave up 4 bases and V 2 bases, and 6 bases lay outside the gene matches. There are 15 residues in the CDR3. Germline CDR1 and CDR2: SEHNR and FQNEAQ (reference sequence). Here the CDR3 reads CASSLRGTGWYEQYF. CDR3 DNA: TGTGCCAGCAGCTTACGCGGGACAGGGTGGTACGAGCAGTACTTC.

This clonotype was observed a handful of times. The CDR3 reads CASSENRDGEAFF. The CDR3 nucleotides are TGTGCCAGCAGTGAGAATAGGGACGGTGAAGCTTTCTTT. J is TRBJ1-1 and V is TRBV2; maybe TRBD1 (5 bases). Deletions cut 3 bases from V and 7 bases from J, with 12 bases between. The germline V gene has CDR1 SNHLY and CDR2 FYNNEI. This CDR3 is built from 13 residues.

This clonotype was observed a handful of times. The V gene is TRBV13, the J gene TRBJ2-1, with TRBD2 as a possible D gene (6 bases). The CDR3 length is 15 residues. The V end lost 6 bases, the J end lost 2 bases, and 14 bases lay between the germline ends. Germline V gene data show CDR1 as PRHDT and CDR2 as FYEKMQ (reference sequence). CDR3 amino acids: CASRSKIAAYNEQFF. The DNA for the CDR3 is TGTGCCAGCAGAAGCAAAATAGCGGCCTACAATGAGCAGTTCTTC. The full variable domain, its missing parts supplied by reference TRBV13 and TRBJ2-1, is AAGVIQSPRHLIKEKRETATLKCYPIPRHDTVYWYQQGPGQDPQFLISFYEKMQSDKGSIPDRFSAQQFSDYHSELNMSSLELGDSALYFCASRSKIAAYNEQFFGPGTRLTVL.

This clonotype was counted only a few times. This chain links TRBV9 with TRBJ2-3; D uncertain. V was shortened by 0 bases and J by 6 bases, with 5 bases between the two germline ends. CDR3 length: 12 amino acids. Germline V gene lookup returns CDR1 SGDLS and CDR2 YYNGEE. Here the CDR3 reads CASSVGTDTQYF. In DNA form, the CDR3 reads TGTGCCAGCAGCGTAGGGACCGATACGCAGTATTTT.

The chain has TRBV6-5 and TRBJ2-5; D call uncertain. V was clipped by 2 bases and J by 5 bases, with 15 bases between them. CDR1 and CDR2 (germline): MNHEY, SVGAGI. This CDR3 is 15 amino acids long. The CDR3 sequence is CASSYTHGLGETQYF. The DNA for the CDR3 is TGTGCCAGCAGTTACACTCATGGCTTGGGGGAGACCCAGTACTTC.

The chain recombines TRBV18 with TRBJ1-1, with a weak D call TRBD1 (5 bases). Germline values: CDR1 KGHSH, CDR2 LQKENI. The V gene lost 2 bases and the J gene lost 4 bases, with 17 bases spanning the gap. CDR3 size: 16 residues. The CDR3 bases are TGTGCCAGCTCACCATCAGAGGCAGGGCGATCCACTGAAGCTTTCTTT. Protein: CASSPSEAGRSTEAFF.

The gene calls are TRBV7-2 and TRBJ2-7; D possibly matches TRBD1 or TRBD2 (5 bases each). V was trimmed by 5 bases and J by 5 bases, leaving 10 bases between them. The CDR3 totals 12 residues. Germline V gene lookup returns CDR1 SGHTA and CDR2 FQGNSA. As DNA, the CDR3 is TGTGCCAGCAGCAACCGGGGCAACGAGCAGTACTTC. It translates to CASSNRGNEQYF.

The chain uses TRBV9 and TRBJ2-3; D unresolved. The V gene's germline CDR1 is SGDLS and CDR2 YYNGEE. There are 16 residues in the CDR3. The V end was cut by 1 base, the J end by 0 bases, with 12 bases between. DNA of the CDR3: TGTGCCAGCAGCGTAACGAACTACCGAAGCACAGATACGCAGTATTTT. Protein sequence: CASSVTNYRSTDTQYF.

In this sample, this clonotype turned up many times. The chain links TRBV16 to TRBJ1-5; D perhaps matches TRBD1 (5 bases). Germline CDR1 and CDR2: KGHSY and FQNENV. Trimming stripped 6 bases from V and 7 bases from J, with 13 bases between. This CDR3 is built from 13 residues. This CDR3 reads CASSPLRDQPQHF. The CDR3 DNA is TGTGCCAGCAGTCCCCTTAGGGACCAGCCCCAGCATTTT. Based on the CDR3 plus reference TRBV16 and TRBJ1-5, the full variable domain is GEEVAQTPKHLVRGEGQKAKLYCAPIKGHSYVFWYQQVLKNEFKFLISFQNENVFDETGMPKERFSAKCLPNSPCSLEIQATKLEDSAVYFCASSPLRDQPQHFGDGTRLSIL.

In this sample, this clonotype turned up many times. The J gene is TRBJ1-1, the V gene TRBV7-8; TRBD1 is a possible D gene (6 bases). The CDR3 has 16 amino acids. Trimming took off 5 bases at V and 0 bases at J, with 16 bases between the two ends. CDR1 and CDR2 (germline): SGHVS, FQNEAQ. The CDR3 protein is CASSLNTGFMNTEAFF. DNA for the CDR3: TGTGCCAGCAGCCTCAACACAGGGTTCATGAACACTGAAGCTTTCTTT. Using reference TRBV7-8 and TRBJ1-1 for the parts outside the CDR3, the full variable domain is GAGVSQSPRYKVAKRGQDVALRCDPISGHVSLFWYQQALGQGPEFLTYFQNEAQLDKSGLPSDRFFAERPEGSVSTLKIQRTQQEDSAVYLCASSLNTGFMNTEAFFGQGTRLTVV.

This clonotype was picked up a small number of times. V gene TRBV6-6 combines with J gene TRBJ2-6, with TRBD1 matching over 10 bases. The CDR3 has 17 amino acids. V lost 4 bases and J lost 5; bases outside the gene matches: 8. Germline V gene sequence: CDR1 MNHNY, CDR2 SVGAGI (reference sequence). Written as DNA, the CDR3 is TGTGCCAGCAGTTCCGGACAGGGGGGCTTTCGGGCCAACGTCCTGACTTTC. It specifies CASSSGQGGFRANVLTF.

This chain joins TRBV7-3 and TRBJ2-1; D is perhaps TRBD2 (6 bases). This CDR3 region has 14 residues. CDR1 and CDR2 from the germline V gene are SGHTA and FQGTGA. Trimming removed 0 bases at V and 8 bases at J, with 11 bases between. The CDR3 is CASSLTRERDEQFF. The CDR3, as DNA: TGTGCCAGCAGCTTAACGAGGGAGCGGGATGAGCAGTTCTTC.

This clonotype was recorded at least ten times. The J gene is TRBJ1-3, the V gene TRBV3-1; D gene ambiguous. The V end was cut by 4 bases, the J end by 0 bases, with 19 bases between. CDR3 size: 18 residues. Germline lookup yields CDR1 LGHDT and CDR2 YNNKEL (reference sequence). CDR3 loop: CASSLDASRGFSGNTIYF. The CDR3 region has the DNA TGTGCCAGCAGCCTTGATGCCTCCAGAGGCTTCTCTGGAAACACCATATATTTT.

This clonotype showed up many times. This rearrangement joins TRBV14 to TRBJ2-2; 13 bases line up with TRBD2. Germline-derived CDR1 and CDR2 are SGHDN and FVKESK. V was pared by 2 bases and J by 6 bases, with 6 bases of the junction left unmatched. The length of the CDR3 is 17 residues. The chain's CDR3 is CASSQTGLAGDAGELFF. The CDR3 DNA reads as TGTGCCAGCAGCCAAACCGGACTAGCGGGAGATGCCGGGGAGCTGTTTTTT. The whole variable domain, filled in from reference TRBV14 and TRBJ2-2, reads EAGVTQFPSHSVIEKGQTVTLRCDPISGHDNLYWYRRVMGKEIKFLLHFVKESKQDESGMPNNRFLAERTGGTYSTLKVQPAELEDSGVYFCASSQTGLAGDAGELFFGEGSRLTVL.